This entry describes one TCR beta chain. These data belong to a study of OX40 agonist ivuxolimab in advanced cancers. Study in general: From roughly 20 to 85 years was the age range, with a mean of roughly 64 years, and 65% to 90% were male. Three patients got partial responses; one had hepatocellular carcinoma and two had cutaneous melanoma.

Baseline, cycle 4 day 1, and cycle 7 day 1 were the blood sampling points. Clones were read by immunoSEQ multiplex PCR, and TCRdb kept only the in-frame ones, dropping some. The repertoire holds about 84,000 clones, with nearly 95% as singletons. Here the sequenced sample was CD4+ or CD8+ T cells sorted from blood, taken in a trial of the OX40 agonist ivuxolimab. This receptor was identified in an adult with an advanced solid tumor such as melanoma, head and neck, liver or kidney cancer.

The CDR3 DNA reads as TGTGCCAGCAGTGCCGGGACAGAGGACTTCACTAACTATGGCTACACCTTC. This gives the protein CASSAGTEDFTNYGYTF. The chain links TRBV6-1 to TRBJ1-2; 7 bases map to TRBD1. Trimming removed 4 bases from V and 0 bases from J; junction bases left unmatched: 11. CDR3 size: 17 residues. Per the germline V gene, CDR1 is MNHNS and CDR2 is SASEGT.